The 7 T cell receptor beta chains presented below share a single source sample, sequenced in a study of T cells in Graves' hyperthyroidism and ophthalmopathy. TCR beta CDR3 regions were amplified from RNA transcripts. Primed by the HTBI set, a first-round RT-PCR was run on the TCR CDR3. TCRdb itself ran the multiplex PCR reads through MiXCR, one entry per CDR3 protein. The data contain roughly 93,000 distinct CDR3 sequences, 35% to 45% of them singletons. What was sequenced was peripheral blood or thyroid tissue (not recorded which). The receptors originated from a woman aged 25 to 39 with Graves' hyperthyroidism.

The table lists this clonotype with a few counts. The chain combines TRBV29-1 with TRBJ1-1, with a tentative D call TRBD1 (5 bases). Germline V gene lookup returns CDR1 SQVTM and CDR2 ANQGSEA. This CDR3 has 12 residues. V lost 6 bases and J 4 bases, leaving 12 bases between the germline ends. DNA for the CDR3: TGCAGCGTGGGACGGCCGTCCACTGAAGCTTTCTTT. Translated, it gives CSVGRPSTEAFF.

This clonotype has a count of ten or more. The chain couples TRBV4-1 to TRBJ2-7; 10 bases are a match to TRBD1. The V gene end was trimmed by 5 bases and the J gene end by 0 bases; junction bases not matched to a gene: 4. The CDR3 length is 15 residues. Germline-derived CDR1 and CDR2 are MGHRA and YSYEKL. The CDR3 loop is CASSAGTGASYEQYF. The CDR3 nucleotides read TGCGCCAGCAGCGCCGGGACAGGGGCCTCCTACGAGCAGTACTTC.

Of note for this clonotype: An end of the junction differs from the germline gene, which may be a read error. The V gene is TRBV7-8, the J gene TRBJ2-5; D tentatively reads TRBD1 or TRBD2 (6 bases each). The CDR3 has 17 amino acids. The germline V gene has CDR1 SGHVS and CDR2 FQNEAQ. CDR3 amino acids: CASSSTGANTGEETQYF. The CDR3 nucleotides read TGCGCCAGCAGCTCTACGGGGGCGAACACCGGGGAAGAGACCCAGTACTTC.

Note on this clonotype: Given a much more abundant clone one base away, this may be a read error. This chain connects TRBV28 to TRBJ1-2; no clear D gene. Looked up from germline, CDR1 is MDHEN and CDR2 is SYDVKM. The CDR3 spans 10 residues. The DNA of the CDR3 is TGTGCCAGCAGACGGGTTGGCTACGCCTTC. This gives the protein CASRRVGYAF.

This clonotype was seen ten or more times. The chain recombines TRBV20-1 with TRBJ1-2; D may be TRBD1 (5 bases). Germline V gene data show CDR1 as DFQATT and CDR2 as SNEGSKA (reference sequence). The CDR3 is made up of 13 amino acids. The V and J ends lost 3 bases and 3 bases respectively, with 11 bases between them. The CDR3 protein is CSARGDPYYGYTF. The CDR3 DNA follows: TGCAGTGCTAGGGGGGATCCGTACTATGGCTACACCTTC.

Worth noting for this clonotype: A much bigger clone sits one base away, suggesting this may be a read error. The gene calls are TRBV6-1 and TRBJ1-5, with D perhaps matching TRBD1 (5 bases). Germline-derived CDR1 and CDR2 are MNHNS and SASEGT. This CDR3 comprises 13 residues. The V end lost 6 bases, the J end lost 5 bases, and 11 bases lay between the germline ends. CDR3 DNA: TGTGCCAGCAGCCAGCAGGGAGATCAGCCCCAGCATTTT. It translates to CASSQQGDQPQHF.

This clonotype was picked up one time. This may arise from a read error, as a much more abundant clone is one base away. The chain couples TRBV6-2 or TRBV6-3 to TRBJ2-7; 13 bases line up with TRBD2. The CDR3 has 16 amino acids. CDR1 and CDR2 (germline): MNHEY, SVGEGT. CDR3 DNA sequence: TGTGCCAGCAGCCGGGGACTAGCGGGAAACGACTACGAGCGGTACTTC. It specifies CASSRGLAGNDYERYF.